The clone carrying this T cell receptor beta chain has a single count. These data belong to a study of PD-L1 blockade in urothelial cancer. Germline V gene lookup returns CDR1 LGHNT and CDR2 FRNRAP. V was shortened by 5 bases and J by 2 bases, with 7 bases between the two germline ends. The CDR3 totals 13 residues. TCRdb's copy holds only in-frame clones and misses some; the assay was immunoSEQ multiplex PCR. The table includes 50,000 to 65,000 clones, around 86% detected once. Time point given: pretreatment peripheral blood. The specimen was PBMCs, collected around atezolizumab (anti-PD-L1) treatment. The TCR comes from a man in his 70s with urothelial cancer. The chain is built from TRBV12-5 and TRBJ1-3; D is ambiguous. CDR3 protein: CASGDQAGNTIYF. The CDR3 coding sequence is TGTGCTAGTGGTGACCAGGCTGGAAACACCATATATTTT. The full variable domain, rest sourced from reference TRBV12-5 and TRBJ1-3, is DARVTQTPRHKVTEMGQEVTMRCQPILGHNTVFWYRQTMMQGLELLAYFRNRAPLDDSGMPKDRFSAEMPDATLATLKIQPSEPRDSAVYFCASGDQAGNTIYFGEGSWLTVV.